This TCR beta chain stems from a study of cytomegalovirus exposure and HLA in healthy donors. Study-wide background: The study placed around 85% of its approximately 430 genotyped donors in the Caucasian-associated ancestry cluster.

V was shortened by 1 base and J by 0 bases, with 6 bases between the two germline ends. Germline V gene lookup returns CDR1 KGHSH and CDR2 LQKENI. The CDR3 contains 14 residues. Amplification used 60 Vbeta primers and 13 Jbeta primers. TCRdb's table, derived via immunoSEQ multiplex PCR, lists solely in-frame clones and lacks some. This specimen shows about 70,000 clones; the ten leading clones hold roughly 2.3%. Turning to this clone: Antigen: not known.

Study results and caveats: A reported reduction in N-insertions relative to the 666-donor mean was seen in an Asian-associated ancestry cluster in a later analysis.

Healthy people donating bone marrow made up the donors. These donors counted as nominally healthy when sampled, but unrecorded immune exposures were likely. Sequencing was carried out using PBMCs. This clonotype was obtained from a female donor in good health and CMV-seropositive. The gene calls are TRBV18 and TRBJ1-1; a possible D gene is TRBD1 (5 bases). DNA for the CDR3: TGTGCCAGCTCACCACAGGGGCTGAACACTGAAGCTTTCTTT. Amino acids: CASSPQGLNTEAFF.